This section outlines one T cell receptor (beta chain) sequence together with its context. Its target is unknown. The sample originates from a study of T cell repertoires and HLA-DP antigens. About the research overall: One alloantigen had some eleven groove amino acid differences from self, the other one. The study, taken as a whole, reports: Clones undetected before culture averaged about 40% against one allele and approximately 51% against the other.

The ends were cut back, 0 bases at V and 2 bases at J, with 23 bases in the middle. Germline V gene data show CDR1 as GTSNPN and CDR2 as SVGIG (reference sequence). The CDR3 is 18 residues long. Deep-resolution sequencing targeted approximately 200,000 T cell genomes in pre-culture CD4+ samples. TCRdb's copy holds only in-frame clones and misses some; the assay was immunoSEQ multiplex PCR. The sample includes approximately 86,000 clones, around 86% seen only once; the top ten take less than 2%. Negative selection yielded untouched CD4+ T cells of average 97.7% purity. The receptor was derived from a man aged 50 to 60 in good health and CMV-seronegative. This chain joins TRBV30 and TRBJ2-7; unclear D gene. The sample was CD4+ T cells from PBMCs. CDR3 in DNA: TGTGCCTGGAGTGTTATGAAGGGTCGAAGTACCTTTGCCTACGAGCAGTACTTC. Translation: CAWSVMKGRSTFAYEQYF. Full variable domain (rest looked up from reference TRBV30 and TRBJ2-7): SQTIHQWPATLVQPVGSPLSLECTVEGTSNPNLYWYRQAAGRGLQLLFYSVGIGQISSEVPQNLSASRPQDRQFILSSKKLLLSDSGFYLCAWSVMKGRSTFAYEQYFGPGTRLTVT.